This is a list of T cell receptor beta chains from one sample in a study of CD8+ T cells in alopecia areata. Some clones are missing from TCRdb's copy, which holds only in-frame ones; the method was immunoSEQ multiplex PCR. The table has roughly 6,900 clones, around 70% seen once; the top ten hold roughly 16%. Sequencing used skin, obtained at week 4, from a patient treated with tofacitinib. The source of these receptors is a human donor with alopecia areata. The CDR3 runs from the conserved cysteine through the conserved F or W. The order of the fields is J gene, V gene, clone size, D gene, CDR3 protein. The D gene is left open where the match is weak. Size tells how often a clone was seen (once, few, many) or the class of an expanded clone, and some rows leave it out.

>TRBJ1-6|TRBV7-6|few|NA
CASIAVLFVSPLHF
>TRBJ2-5|TRBV30|NA|TRBD2
CAWSVGGETQYF
>TRBJ2-1|TRBV5-4|NA|NA
CASSQDLNEQFF
>TRBJ2-1|TRBV7-8|NA|TRBD1
CASSQGANEQFF
>TRBJ2-6|TRBV2|NA|NA
CASSARGRASGANVLTF
>TRBJ1-2|TRBV29-1|NA|NA
CSASVGYGYTF
>NA|TRBV10-2|NA|NA
CASSPLSEQYF
>TRBJ2-4|TRBV10-2|NA|TRBD1
CASSDAFETGTSVAKNIQYF
>TRBJ2-4|TRBV27|NA|NA
CASSLSMAAKNIQYF
>TRBJ2-1|TRBV6-5|few|TRBD1
CASSAGTGYYNEQFF
>TRBJ1-1|TRBV29-1|NA|NA
CSVLFGGLETEAFF
>TRBJ2-2|TRBV4-2|NA|NA
CASSQDRGLSTGELFF
>TRBJ2-7|TRBV6-5|NA|TRBD1
CASSYGQVNSYEQYF
>TRBJ1-4|TRBV9|large|TRBD1
CASSAGQGAREKLFF
>TRBJ2-2|TRBV5-1|NA|TRBD2
CASSERTSGPANTGELFF
>TRBJ2-7|TRBV7-3|NA|TRBD2
CASSSILTSSVRFWYF
>TRBJ1-1|TRBV27|NA|NA
CASSFARGLDTEAFF
>TRBJ2-3|TRBV29-1|NA|NA
CSVEYHTDTQYF
>TRBJ2-7|TRBV7-9|few|NA
CASSPGGYDEQYF
>TRBJ2-2|TRBV6-5|NA|NA
CASSSRDFRELFF
>TRBJ1-5|TRBV18|NA|NA
CASSPPGRSGVNQPQHF
>TRBJ1-1|TRBV12-5|NA|NA
CASGLVVGLHTEAFF
>TRBJ2-1|TRBV7-2|NA|TRBD2
CASSLSGGYDEQFF
>TRBJ2-1|TRBV6-5|once|NA
CASSFLTGHEQFF
>TRBJ2-2|TRBV7-2|few|TRBD2
CASSGRGDNTGELFF
>TRBJ2-5|TRBV7-8|once|NA
CASSVWGRETQYF
>TRBJ2-1|TRBV27|NA|TRBD1
CASSTDRGRRNEQFF
>TRBJ1-6|TRBV6-5|NA|NA
CASSQEANSPLHF
>TRBJ1-1|TRBV5-4|NA|TRBD1
CASSLARLDRGDEAFF
>TRBJ1-1|TRBV9|NA|TRBD1
CASSPEPDREAEAFF
>TRBJ2-3|TRBV6-5|NA|NA
CASSWRGVVRDTQYF
>TRBJ2-1|TRBV29-1|NA|NA
CSYNGDLAYNEQFF
>TRBJ2-1|TRBV2|NA|NA
CASSDSESSYNEQFF
>TRBJ1-1|TRBV11-2|NA|NA
CASSLGLRERNTEAFF
>TRBJ1-4|TRBV28|NA|NA
CASSLRGFSNEKLFF
>TRBJ2-7|TRBV7-9|few|TRBD2
CASSSTSGRYHEQYF
>TRBJ1-1|TRBV4-3|NA|NA
CASSQDWRWNTEAFF
>TRBJ2-5|TRBV2|NA|NA
CASTSRTKYQETQYF
>TRBJ2-7|TRBV11-2|NA|TRBD1
CASSLFPHKPGQGYEQYF
>TRBJ2-5|TRBV30|NA|TRBD2
CAWSVKTSGSRETQYF
>TRBJ2-1|TRBV14|few|NA
CASSQDLRTPPFF
>TRBJ1-2|TRBV2|NA|NA
CASSEAGGPNYGYTF
>TRBJ2-1|TRBV9|few|NA
CASSVDGGRYNEQFF
>TRBJ1-1|TRBV5-4|NA|TRBD1
CASSGTGGRNTEAFF
>TRBJ1-4|TRBV27|NA|NA
CASSQGVRYEKLFF
>TRBJ2-5|TRBV4-1|once|NA
CASRARERSQETQYF